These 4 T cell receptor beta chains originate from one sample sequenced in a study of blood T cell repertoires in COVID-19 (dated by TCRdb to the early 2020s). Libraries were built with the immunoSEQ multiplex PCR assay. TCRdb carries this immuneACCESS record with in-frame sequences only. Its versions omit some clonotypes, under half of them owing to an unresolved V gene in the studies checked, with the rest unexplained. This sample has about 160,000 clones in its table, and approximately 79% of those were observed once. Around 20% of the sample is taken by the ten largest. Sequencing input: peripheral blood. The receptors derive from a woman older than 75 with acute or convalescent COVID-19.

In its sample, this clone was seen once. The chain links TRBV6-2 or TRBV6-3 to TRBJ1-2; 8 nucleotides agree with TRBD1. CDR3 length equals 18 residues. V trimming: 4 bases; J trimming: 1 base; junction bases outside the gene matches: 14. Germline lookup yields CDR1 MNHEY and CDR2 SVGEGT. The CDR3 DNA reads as TGTGCCAGCAGTTTTTCAACAGACAGGGGCGGACTTAACTATGGCTACACCTTC. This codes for CASSFSTDRGGLNYGYTF.

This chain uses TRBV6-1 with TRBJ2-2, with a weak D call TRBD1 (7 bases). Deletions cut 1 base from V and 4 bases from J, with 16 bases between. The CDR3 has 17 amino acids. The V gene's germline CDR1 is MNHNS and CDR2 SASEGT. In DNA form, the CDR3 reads TGTGCCAGCAGTGAAGGAAACAGGGGAGGAGGCACCGGGGAGCTGTTTTTT. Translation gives CASSEGNRGGGTGELFF.

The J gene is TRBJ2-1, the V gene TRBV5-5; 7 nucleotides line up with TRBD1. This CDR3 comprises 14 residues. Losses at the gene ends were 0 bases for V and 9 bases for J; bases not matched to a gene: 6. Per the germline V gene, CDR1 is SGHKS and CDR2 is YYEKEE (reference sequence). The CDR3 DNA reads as TGTGCCAGCAGCTTGGCGGGACAGAATCTTGAGCAGTTCTTC. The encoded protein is CASSLAGQNLEQFF.

CDR3 protein: CASSLGTVFSYEQYF. As DNA, the CDR3 is TGTGCCAGCAGCTTAGGGACAGTCTTCTCCTACGAGCAGTACTTC. The genes are TRBV7-6 and TRBJ2-7; D is perhaps TRBD1 (6 bases). The CDR3 is 15 residues long. Germline loops: CDR1 SGHVS, CDR2 FNYEAQ. Trimming shortened V by 1 base and J by 0 bases, and 10 bases separated the two germline ends.